The sequence of this T cell receptor beta chain was determined in a study of beta chain features in type 1 diabetes. Study details: Examination covered under 120 million sorted cells spanning all samples.

Overall study results and limits: Among all four CD4+ subsets, Type 1 diabetes patients had TCRB CDR3s that were moderately but significantly shorter.

With 6 bases removed from V and 5 bases from J, the gap between germline ends came to 16 bases. This CDR3 has 14 residues. CDR1 and CDR2 (germline): SNHLY, FYNNEI. On this clone: Antigen specificity is unknown.

Every bit of the isolated RNA underwent reverse transcription, so sequencing read expressed TCRB transcripts. Sequencing used immunoSEQ multiplex PCR; TCRdb keeps in-frame clones, though not all of them. The sample shows under 850,000 clones, roughly 12% of them seen only once. This receptor was obtained from a man between 18 and 35 years old with type 1 diabetes. The genes are TRBV2 and TRBJ2-5; possible D gene TRBD1, 5 bases. The sequencing input was naive CD4+ T cells from blood. The CDR3 coding sequence is TGTGCCAGCAGACAGGCAGCTAAGACGGAGACCCAGTACTTC. This encodes CASRQAAKTETQYF.